This T cell receptor beta chain was obtained from a study of blood T cell repertoires in COVID-19. Sequenced by immunoSEQ multiplex PCR; TCRdb stores in-frame clones only, minus some. The sample has some 67,000 clones, around 88% seen once. Germline lookup yields CDR1 LGHDT and CDR2 YNNKEL (reference sequence). The J segment lost 2 bases and the V segment lost 4 bases, leaving 3 bases of the junction unmatched. The CDR3 runs 14 residues. The TCR originated in a woman of 80 years or more with acute or convalescent COVID-19. The J gene is TRBJ2-3, the V gene TRBV3-1 (or the pseudogene TRBV3-2), with 7 bases identical to TRBD1. What was sequenced was peripheral blood. The CDR3 reads CASSRRGNTDTQYF. The CDR3 DNA follows: TGTGCCAGCAGCCGCAGGGGGAACACAGATACGCAGTATTTT.